This T cell receptor (beta chain) was found in a study of T cell responses to AZD1222 COVID-19 vaccine. Sequencing was performed with immunoSEQ multiplex PCR; in TCRdb, only in-frame clones are kept and a portion is missing. The data contain 130,000 or so clones, over 75% of them singletons. Details on this clone: Antigen unknown.

The CDR3 consists of 16 residues. CDR1 is LGHNA and CDR2 is YNFKEQ in the germline V gene. Unmatched junction bases numbered 5, after V lost 0 bases and J lost 4 bases. General study findings and limits: It was only a handful of AZD1222 recipients who were seropositive at baseline. The donor cohort was predominantly white British with a female majority, and clonal diversity may have been underestimated. Spike-wide coverage was observed for vaccine-associated CD4 TCRs, with dominant responses at 160-218 and 743-854.

Here the sequenced sample was peripheral blood, taken on day 0 of AZD1222 vaccination. This TCR derives from an adult in good health. The chain uses TRBV4-2 and TRBJ1-5, with 8 nucleotides matching TRBD1. CDR3 residues: CASSQERTGWNQPQHF. DNA of the CDR3: TGTGCCAGCAGCCAAGAGAGGACAGGGTGGAATCAGCCCCAGCATTTT.